The 4 T cell receptor beta chains reported below all come from one sample, sequenced in a study of shared clonotypes between healthy human individuals. Sequenced by immunoSEQ multiplex PCR; TCRdb stores in-frame clones only, minus some. The sample has some 660,000 clones; around three quarters are singletons. The sample consisted of memory CD4+ T cells sorted from blood. The sample's subset: CD45RA-negative fraction. The receptors originated from a woman aged 30 to 39 in good health.

This clone was seen a handful of times. The chain couples TRBV7-2 to TRBJ2-7; either TRBD1 or TRBD2 may fit D (5 bases each). This CDR3 comprises 15 residues. V lost 5 bases, J lost 2 bases, and 16 bases lay in between. The V gene's germline CDR1 is SGHTA and CDR2 FQGNSA. The CDR3 here is CASSLASGTTYEQYF. CDR3 DNA sequence: TGTGCCAGCAGCCTCGCCTCCGGGACCACCTACGAGCAGTACTTC.

The V and J genes are TRBV27 and TRBJ2-3, with D possibly TRBD2 on 5 matching bases. Germline CDR1 reads MNHEY; CDR2 reads SMNVEV (reference sequence). With 4 bases removed from V and 8 bases from J, the gap between germline ends came to 13 bases. The CDR3 totals 13 residues. CDR3 sequence reads: CASSSTAAGTQYF. CDR3 bases: TGTGCCAGCAGTTCGACCGCCGCGGGTACGCAGTATTTT.

There are a few counts of this clone. The V and J genes are TRBV5-1 and TRBJ2-5; 8 bases align to TRBD2. The CDR3 totals 14 residues. CDR1 is SGHRS and CDR2 is YFSETQ in the germline V gene. Germline trimming cut 2 bases from V and 3 bases from J; bases unmatched to any gene: 3. CDR3 sequence (DNA): TGCGCCAGCAGCTTAAACGGGAGGGAAGAGACCCAGTACTTC. Protein: CASSLNGREETQYF.

The V gene is TRBV5-1, the J gene TRBJ2-2, with 9 bases that match TRBD2. Germline values: CDR1 SGHRS, CDR2 YFSETQ. The CDR3 is 14 amino acids. Losses at the gene ends were 6 bases for V and 6 bases for J; bases not matched to a gene: 6. In DNA, the CDR3 is TGCGCCAGCACCCAAGGGACTAGCTCCGGGGAGCTGTTTTTT. Translating gives CASTQGTSSGELFF.